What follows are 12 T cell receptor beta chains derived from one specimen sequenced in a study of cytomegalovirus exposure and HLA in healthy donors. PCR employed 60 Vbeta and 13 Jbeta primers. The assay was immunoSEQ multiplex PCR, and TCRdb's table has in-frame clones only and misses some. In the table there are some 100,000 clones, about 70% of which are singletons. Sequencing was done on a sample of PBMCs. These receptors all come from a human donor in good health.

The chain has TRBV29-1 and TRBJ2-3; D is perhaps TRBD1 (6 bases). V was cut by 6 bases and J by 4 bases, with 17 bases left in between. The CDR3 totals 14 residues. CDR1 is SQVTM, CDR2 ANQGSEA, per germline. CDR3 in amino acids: CSVQGLSASDTQYF. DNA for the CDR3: TGCAGCGTCCAGGGGTTAAGTGCTTCAGATACGCAGTATTTT.

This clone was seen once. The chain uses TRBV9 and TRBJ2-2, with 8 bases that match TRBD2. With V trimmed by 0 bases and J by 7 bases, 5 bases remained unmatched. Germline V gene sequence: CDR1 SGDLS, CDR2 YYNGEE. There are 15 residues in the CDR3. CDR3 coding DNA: TGTGCCAGCAGCGTAGCGGGGGGGCAGGACGGGGAGCTGTTTTTT. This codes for CASSVAGGQDGELFF.

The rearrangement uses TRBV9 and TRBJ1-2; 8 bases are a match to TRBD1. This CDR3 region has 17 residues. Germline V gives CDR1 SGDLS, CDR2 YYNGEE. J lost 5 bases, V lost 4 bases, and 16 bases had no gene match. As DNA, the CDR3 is TGTGCCAGCAGCCTGAGGACAGGGACGAATGATCTATATGGCTACACCTTC. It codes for CASSLRTGTNDLYGYTF.

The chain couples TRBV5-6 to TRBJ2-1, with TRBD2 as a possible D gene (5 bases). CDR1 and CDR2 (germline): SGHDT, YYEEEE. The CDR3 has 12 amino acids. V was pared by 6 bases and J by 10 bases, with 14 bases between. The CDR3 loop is CASTGAREEQFF. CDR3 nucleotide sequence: TGTGCCAGCACCGGAGCGAGGGAAGAGCAGTTCTTC.

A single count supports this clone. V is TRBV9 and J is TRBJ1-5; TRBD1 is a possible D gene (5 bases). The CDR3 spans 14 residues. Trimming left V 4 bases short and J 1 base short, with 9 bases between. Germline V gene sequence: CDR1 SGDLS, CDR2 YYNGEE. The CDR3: CASSPQGSNQPQHF. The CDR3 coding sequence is TGTGCCAGCAGCCCCCAGGGAAGCAATCAGCCCCAGCATTTT.

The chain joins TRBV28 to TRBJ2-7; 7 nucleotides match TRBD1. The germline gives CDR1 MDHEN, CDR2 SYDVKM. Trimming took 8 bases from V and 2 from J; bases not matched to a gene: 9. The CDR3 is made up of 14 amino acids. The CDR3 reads CASGPERGPYEQYF. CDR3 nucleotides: TGTGCCAGCGGCCCTGAGAGGGGGCCCTACGAGCAGTACTTC.

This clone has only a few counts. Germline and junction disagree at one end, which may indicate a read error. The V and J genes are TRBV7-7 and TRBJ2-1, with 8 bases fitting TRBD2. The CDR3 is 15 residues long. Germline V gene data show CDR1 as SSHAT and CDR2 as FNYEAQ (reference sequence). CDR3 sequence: CASSPTGGRSNEQFF. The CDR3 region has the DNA TGTGCTAGCAGCCCAACGGGGGGGCGATCTAATGAGCAGTTCTTC.

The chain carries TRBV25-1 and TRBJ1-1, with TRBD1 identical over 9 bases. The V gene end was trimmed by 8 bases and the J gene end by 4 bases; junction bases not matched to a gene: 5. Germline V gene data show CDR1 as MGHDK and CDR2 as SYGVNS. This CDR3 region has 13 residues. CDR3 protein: CASRGQGFTEAFF. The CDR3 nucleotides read TGTGCCAGCCGCGGACAGGGGTTCACTGAAGCTTTCTTT.

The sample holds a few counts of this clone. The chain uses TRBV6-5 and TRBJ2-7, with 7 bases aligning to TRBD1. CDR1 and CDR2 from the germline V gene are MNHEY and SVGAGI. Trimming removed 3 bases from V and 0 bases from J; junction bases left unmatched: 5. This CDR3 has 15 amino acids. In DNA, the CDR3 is TGTGCCAGCAGTTATGTACAGGGGCTCTCCTACGAGCAGTACTTC. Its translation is CASSYVQGLSYEQYF.

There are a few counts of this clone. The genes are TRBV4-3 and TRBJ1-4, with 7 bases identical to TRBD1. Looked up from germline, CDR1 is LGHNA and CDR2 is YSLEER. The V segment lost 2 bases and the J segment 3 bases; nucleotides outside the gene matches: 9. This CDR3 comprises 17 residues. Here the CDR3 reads CASSQKGTGEANEKLFF. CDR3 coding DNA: TGCGCCAGCAGCCAAAAAGGAACAGGGGAAGCTAATGAAAAACTGTTTTTT.

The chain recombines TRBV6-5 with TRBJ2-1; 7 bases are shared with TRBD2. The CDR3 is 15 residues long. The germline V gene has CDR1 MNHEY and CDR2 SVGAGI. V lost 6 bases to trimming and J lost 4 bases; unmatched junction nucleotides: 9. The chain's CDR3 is CASSSYSGPYNEQFF. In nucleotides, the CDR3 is TGTGCCAGCAGCTCCTATAGCGGGCCTTACAATGAGCAGTTCTTC.

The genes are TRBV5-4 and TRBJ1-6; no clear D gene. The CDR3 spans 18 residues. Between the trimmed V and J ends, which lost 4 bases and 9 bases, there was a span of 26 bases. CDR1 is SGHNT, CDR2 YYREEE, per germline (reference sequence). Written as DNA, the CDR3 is TGTGCCAGCAGCCAAGTAACTGGATTGGCGGTAGATAGTTCACCCCTCCACTTT. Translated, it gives CASSQVTGLAVDSSPLHF.